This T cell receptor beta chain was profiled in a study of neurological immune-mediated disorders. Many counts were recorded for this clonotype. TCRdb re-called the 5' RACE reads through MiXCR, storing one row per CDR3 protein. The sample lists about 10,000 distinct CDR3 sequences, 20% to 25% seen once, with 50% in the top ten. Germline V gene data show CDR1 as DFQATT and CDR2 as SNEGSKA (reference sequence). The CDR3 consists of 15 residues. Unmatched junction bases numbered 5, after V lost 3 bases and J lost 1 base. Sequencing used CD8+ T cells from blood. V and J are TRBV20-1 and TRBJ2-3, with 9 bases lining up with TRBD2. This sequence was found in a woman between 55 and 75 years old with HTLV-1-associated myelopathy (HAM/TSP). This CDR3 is CSASVLAGRTDTQYF. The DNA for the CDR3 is TGCAGTGCTAGCGTCCTAGCGGGGCGCACAGATACGCAGTATTTT.